A selection of T cell receptor beta chains follows, all from one sample in a study of T cells in Graves' hyperthyroidism and ophthalmopathy. One entry per CDR3 protein, called by TCRdb with MiXCR from the multiplex PCR reads. The sample lists about 600,000 distinct CDR3 sequences, 12% to 15% seen once, with approximately 6.4% in the top ten. The sequenced sample consisted of blood. These receptors were obtained from a woman aged 18 to 35 with Graves' ophthalmopathy. CDR3s include the opening cysteine and the closing phenylalanine or tryptophan. The order of the fields is clone size, D gene, V gene, J gene, CDR3 protein, CDR3 DNA. A D gene is named only where the DNA matches it firmly. The size field is filled for only some rows; it gives once, few, many or a size class.

few	.	TRBV6-1	TRBJ2-2	CASRLGLAGELFF	TGTGCCAGCAGACTCGGCCTTGCCGGGGAGCTGTTTTTT
.	TRBD1	TRBV7-2	TRBJ1-6	CASSSRRTGGSNSPLHF	TGTGCCAGCAGCTCAAGACGGACAGGGGGCTCTAATTCACCCCTCCACTTT
.	.	TRBV7-3	TRBJ1-2	CASSLTPKEEGYTF	TGTGCCAGCAGCCTTACCCCGAAGGAAGAGGGCTACACCTTC
.	.	TRBV10-2	TRBJ1-5	CASSRQDQTPQHF	TGCGCCAGCAGTCGGCAGGACCAGACGCCCCAGCATTTT
.	.	TRBV5-8	TRBJ1-1	CASSLRGGLTEAFF	TGTGCCAGCAGCTTAAGGGGGGGGCTCACTGAAGCTTTCTTT
many	.	TRBV24-1	TRBJ2-7	CATSNDVGEQYF	TGTGCCACCAGCAACGACGTAGGCGAGCAGTACTTC
many	.	TRBV27	TRBJ2-7	CASSLYPPSRGATYEQYF	TGTGCCAGCAGTTTATACCCCCCTAGCAGGGGCGCGACCTACGAGCAGTACTTC
.	TRBD2	TRBV2	TRBJ2-2	CASSERAGEAGELFF	TGTGCCAGCAGTGAAAGAGCGGGAGAGGCCGGGGAGCTGTTTTTT
few	TRBD2	TRBV14	TRBJ2-1	CASSQGPLAGANEQFF	TGTGCCAGCAGCCAAGGCCCCCTAGCGGGAGCCAATGAGCAGTTCTTC
many	.	TRBV18	TRBJ2-6	CASSPPASVGANVLTF	TGTGCCAGCTCACCACCCGCCTCGGTTGGGGCCAACGTCCTGACTTTC
many	.	TRBV12-3/TRBV12-4	TRBJ2-1	CASSLALPGEQFF	TGTGCCAGCAGTTTAGCGCTCCCTGGTGAGCAGTTCTTC
few	TRBD1	TRBV7-2	TRBJ1-4	CASSFTGQGGLQYEKLFF	TGTGCCAGCAGCTTCACGGGACAGGGGGGTTTACAGTATGAAAAACTGTTTTTT
few	.	TRBV10-3	TRBJ2-7	CAISQQGLDEQYF	TGTGCCATCAGCCAACAGGGACTGGACGAGCAGTACTTC
many	TRBD2	TRBV24-1	TRBJ2-1	CATSDPGLAGTYNEQFF	TGTGCCACCAGTGACCCGGGACTAGCGGGGACATACAATGAGCAGTTCTTC
many	.	TRBV12-3/TRBV12-4	TRBJ1-5	CASSLSEDGASQPQHF	TGTGCCAGCAGTTTATCAGAGGACGGAGCCAGTCAGCCCCAGCATTTT
.	.	TRBV30	TRBJ1-4	CAWKEAGPPDNEKLFF	TGTGCCTGGAAGGAAGCAGGCCCTCCGGATAATGAAAAACTGTTTTTT
.	.	TRBV25-1	TRBJ2-3	CASSESGDTDTQYF	TGTGCCAGCAGTGAATCGGGGGACACAGATACGCAGTATTTT
few	TRBD2	TRBV27	TRBJ2-7	CASSFYTSGSYEQYF	TGTGCCAGCAGTTTTTATACTAGCGGGAGCTACGAGCAGTACTTC
many	TRBD1	TRBV20-1	TRBJ2-7	CSARVDRGAYEQYF	TGCAGTGCTAGAGTTGACAGGGGTGCCTACGAGCAGTACTTC
many	.	TRBV9	TRBJ2-7	CASSVDGRAYEQYF	TGTGCCAGCAGCGTAGACGGGCGAGCCTACGAGCAGTACTTC
many	.	TRBV28	TRBJ1-5	CASRTDHSNQPQHF	TGTGCCAGCCGGACAGATCATAGCAATCAGCCCCAGCATTTT
many	.	TRBV7-3	TRBJ2-3	CASSLQGGPTQYF	TGTGCCAGCAGCTTACAGGGGGGTCCTACGCAGTATTTT
many	.	TRBV20-1	TRBJ1-5	CSASEGGRSNQPQHF	TGCAGTGCTAGCGAGGGAGGGCGTAGCAATCAGCCCCAGCATTTT
few	TRBD1	TRBV7-9	TRBJ1-2	CASSSLRTGGGYTF	TGTGCCAGCAGCTCGCTCCGGACAGGTGGTGGCTACACCTTC
many	.	TRBV28	TRBJ2-5	CASVEVETQYF	TGTGCCAGCGTCGAGGTCGAGACCCAGTACTTC
many	TRBD2	TRBV6-1	TRBJ2-3	CASRWLSGRGTDTQYF	TGTGCCAGCAGATGGTTGAGCGGGAGGGGGACAGATACGCAGTATTTT
many	TRBD2	TRBV7-8	TRBJ2-1	CASSLEGLAGAAEQFF	TGTGCCAGCAGCTTAGAGGGACTAGCGGGAGCCGCCGAGCAGTTCTTC
many	.	TRBV28	TRBJ2-1	CASTLGSYNEQFF	TGTGCCAGCACCCTAGGCTCCTACAATGAGCAGTTCTTC
many	.	TRBV12-3/TRBV12-4	TRBJ2-5	CASSTPAGYQETQYF	TGTGCCAGCAGCACCCCGGCAGGATACCAAGAGACCCAGTACTTC
many	.	TRBV11-2	TRBJ1-2	CASSLSGSRENYGYTF	TGTGCCAGCAGCCTGTCAGGGAGCAGGGAAAACTATGGCTACACCTTC
many	TRBD2	TRBV20-1	TRBJ2-3	CSARGAGRTDTQYF	TGCAGTGCTAGAGGTGCCGGGAGGACAGATACGCAGTATTTT
.	.	TRBV30	TRBJ1-1	CAWSPLGAGGALETEAFF	TGTGCCTGGAGTCCACTCGGGGCGGGGGGCGCGCTGGAGACTGAAGCTTTCTTT
few	.	TRBV4-1	TRBJ2-5	CASRLGGLGETQYF	TGCGCCAGCAGGTTAGGGGGACTGGGGGAGACCCAGTACTTC
.	.	TRBV19	TRBJ1-2	CATLDSFYGYTF	TGTGCCACTCTCGACAGTTTCTATGGCTACACCTTC
.	.	TRBV14	TRBJ1-2	CASSQGRIYGYTF	TGTGCCAGCAGCCAGGGACGGATCTATGGCTACACCTTC
once	TRBD1	TRBV28	TRBJ1-6	CAGSLDRGRYNSPLHF	TGTGCCGGCAGCTTGGACAGGGGGAGGTATAATTCACCCCTCCACTTT
many	.	TRBV18	TRBJ2-7	CASSPPGPQYEQYF	TGTGCCAGCTCACCACCCGGGCCACAATACGAGCAGTACTTC
many	TRBD1	TRBV27	TRBJ1-2	CASSSSGTGTGTPNYGYTF	TGTGCCAGCAGTTCGTCGGGGACCGGGACAGGGACACCTAACTATGGCTACACCTTC
few	TRBD2	TRBV7-7	TRBJ2-1	CASSLGQSGTSTEQFF	TGTGCTAGCAGCTTAGGGCAATCCGGGACTAGTACTGAGCAGTTCTTC
few	TRBD2	TRBV6-2/TRBV6-3	TRBJ2-1	CASTLILAGGNEQFF	TGTGCCAGCACCCTAATCCTAGCGGGAGGCAATGAGCAGTTCTTC
many	.	TRBV3-1	TRBJ2-3	CASIGEAVSTDTQYF	TGTGCCAGCATAGGGGAGGCGGTGAGCACAGATACGCAGTATTTT
many	.	TRBV28	TRBJ2-7	CASSSGGNLYYEQYF	TGTGCCAGCAGTTCGGGCGGGAATCTATACTACGAGCAGTACTTC
many	.	TRBV20-1	TRBJ2-7	CSALAYEQYF	TGCAGTGCCTTAGCTTACGAGCAGTACTTC
many	.	TRBV12-3/TRBV12-4	TRBJ1-1	CASLLMNTEAFF	TGTGCCAGTCTGCTAATGAACACTGAAGCTTTCTTT
.	TRBD1	TRBV6-2/TRBV6-3	TRBJ2-2	CASRGTGGIGTGELFF	TGTGCCAGCAGGGGGACAGGGGGCATCGGCACCGGGGAGCTGTTTTTT
few	.	TRBV9	TRBJ2-1	CASSVSLRGDNEQFF	TGTGCCAGCAGCGTAAGCCTCCGAGGCGACAATGAGCAGTTCTTC
many	TRBD2	TRBV2	TRBJ2-7	CASSDNLAESYSYEQYF	TGTGCCAGCAGTGATAATCTAGCGGAGTCCTACTCCTACGAGCAGTACTTC
many	.	TRBV7-9	TRBJ1-4	CASRGGANEKLFF	TGTGCATCAAGAGGAGGGGCTAATGAAAAACTGTTTTTT
.	TRBD2	TRBV12-3/TRBV12-4	TRBJ2-3	CASSLSTSGSPTDTQYF	TGTGCCAGCAGTTTGTCGACTAGCGGGAGTCCCACAGATACGCAGTATTTT
many	.	TRBV12-3/TRBV12-4	TRBJ2-5	CASRSDGGRETQYF	TGTGCCAGCAGGTCCGACGGCGGGCGAGAGACCCAGTACTTC